A single sample gave rise to the 14 T cell receptor beta chains below, sequenced in a study of blood T cell repertoires in COVID-19. Sequencing was performed with immunoSEQ multiplex PCR; in TCRdb, only in-frame clones are kept and a portion is missing. This table holds approximately 230,000 clones, 70% to 90% found once. Sequenced material: peripheral blood. The receptors here all came from a man younger than 35 with active or convalescent COVID-19.

Only a few counts were recorded for this clone. J is TRBJ1-6 and V is TRBV19; 7 bases fit TRBD1. The CDR3 sequence is 13 residues long. Trimming at V came to 8 bases and at J to 9 bases, leaving 7 bases not matched to a gene. The germline CDR1 and CDR2 sequences are LNHDA and SQIVND (reference sequence). The chain's CDR3 is CASATGRGSPLHF. CDR3 coding DNA: TGTGCCAGTGCGACAGGGCGAGGTTCACCCCTCCACTTT.

The gene calls are TRBV5-1 and TRBJ2-2, with D possibly being TRBD2 (5 bases). The CDR3 length is 13 residues. Germline V lookup: CDR1 SGHRS, CDR2 YFSETQ. Between the trimmed V and J ends, which lost 4 bases and 9 bases, there was a span of 13 bases. The CDR3 nucleotides read TGCGCCAGCAGCCTAAGGACTCCAAGGGAGCTGTTTTTT. Protein product: CASSLRTPRELFF.

The V and J genes are TRBV11-2 and TRBJ1-2, with 7 bases fitting TRBD1. CDR3 length equals 16 residues. V dropped 5 bases and J dropped 3; count of bases not matched to a gene: 12. From germline, CDR1 is SGHAT and CDR2 FQNNGV. CDR3 coding DNA: TGTGCCAGCAGCCCGGGAGGGGGCGGGAGTTACTATGGCTACACCTTC. Amino acid sequence: CASSPGGGGSYYGYTF.

V is TRBV3-1 (or the pseudogene TRBV3-2) and J is TRBJ2-5; D uncertain. The V end was cut by 3 bases, the J end by 4 bases, with 9 bases between. The CDR3 totals 13 residues. Per germline, CDR1 LGHDT and CDR2 YNNKEL (reference sequence). In nucleotides, the CDR3 is TGTGCCAGCAGCCACATCCGAGGAGAGACCCAGTACTTC. Translation gives CASSHIRGETQYF.

This CDR3 reads CASSFEGNTEAFF. The CDR3 region has the DNA TGTGCCAGCAGCTTTGAGGGGAACACTGAAGCTTTCTTT. The rearrangement joins TRBV7-9 to TRBJ1-1, with D hard to call. There are 13 residues in the CDR3. Trimming cost V 3 bases and J 1 base, with 6 bases left between them. Looked up from germline, CDR1 is SEHNR and CDR2 is FQNEAQ (reference sequence). Filled out from reference TRBV7-9 and TRBJ1-1, the complete variable domain reads DTGVSQNPRHKITKRGQNVTFRCDPISEHNRLYWYRQTLGQGPEFLTYFQNEAQLEKSRLLSDRFSAERPKGSFSTLEIQRTEQGDSAMYLCASSFEGNTEAFFGQGTRLTVV.

In this sample, this clone turned up a few times. The chain links TRBV9 to TRBJ1-2; D remains unclear. This CDR3 region has 14 residues. The germline V and J ends were trimmed by 0 bases and 6 bases, with 12 bases remaining between them. Germline CDR1 and CDR2: SGDLS and YYNGEE. Written as DNA, the CDR3 is TGTGCCAGCAGCGTAGTTCACAGCCTTGATGGCTACACCTTC. Encoded protein: CASSVVHSLDGYTF.

This chain connects TRBV12-1 to TRBJ2-7; TRBD1, the table's D call, was not compared with the DNA. TRBV12-1 is given as a pseudogene. This CDR3 is built from 17 residues. CDR3 loop: CASSPPEPGTEVYEQYF. DNA for the CDR3: TGTGCCAGCAGCCCGCCGGAACCCGGGACAGAAGTCTACGAGCAGTACTTC.

This clone was seen a handful of times. The rearrangement links TRBV10-3 to TRBJ1-5; 8 nucleotides match TRBD1. Trimming cost V 2 bases and J 1 base; bases outside gene matches: 1. Germline assignment: CDR1 ENHRY and CDR2 SYGVKD. The CDR3 is 15 amino acids. This CDR3 is CAISERTGSNQPQHF. In DNA form, the CDR3 reads TGTGCCATCAGTGAGCGGACAGGGAGCAATCAGCCCCAGCATTTT.

This clone was found a few times. The genes are TRBV23-1 and TRBJ1-6, with unresolved D. TRBV23-1 is designated an ORF whose function remains uncertain. This CDR3 comprises 13 residues. The V gene lost 8 bases and the J gene lost 9 bases, with 14 bases spanning the gap. The CDR3 nucleotides read TGCGCCAGCGGAGTCAGGAGCGGTTCACCCCTCCACTTT. Translation gives CASGVRSGSPLHF.

This clone was detected once. The genes are TRBV9 and TRBJ1-4; D is possibly TRBD1 (5 bases). V was shortened by 1 base and J by 7 bases, with 11 bases between the two germline ends. This CDR3 is built from 14 residues. CDR1 and CDR2 (germline): SGDLS, YYNGEE. CDR3 nucleotide sequence: TGTGCCAGCAGCGTATGGGGGGATGCTGAAAAACTGTTTTTT. As protein: CASSVWGDAEKLFF.

The rearrangement links TRBV7-2 to TRBJ2-1; 8 bases line up with TRBD1. Germline trimming cut 5 bases from V and 2 bases from J; bases unmatched to any gene: 5. The CDR3 is made up of 15 amino acids. Germline V gene data show CDR1 as SGHTA and CDR2 as FQGNSA. This chain's CDR3 is CASSPRDRPYNEQFF. The CDR3 DNA reads TGTGCCAGCAGCCCTAGGGACAGGCCCTACAATGAGCAGTTCTTC.

The chain is built from TRBV7-2 and TRBJ1-6; D gene unclear. Germline CDR1 reads SGHTA; CDR2 reads FQGNSA. The CDR3 has 12 residues. V was trimmed by 3 bases and J by 8 bases, leaving 5 bases between them. The CDR3 loop reads CASSFPDSPLHF. The DNA of the CDR3 is TGTGCCAGCAGCTTCCCGGATTCACCCCTCCACTTT.

Comments on this clone: At one of its ends the junction is not consistent with the germline gene, which may arise from a read error. The chain joins TRBV7-2 to TRBJ1-2, with D uncertain. CDR1 and CDR2 from the germline V gene are SGHTA and FQGNSA. The CDR3 spans 13 residues. CDR3 DNA: TGTGCCAGCAGCCTAGCTTCTTTGCGAGGCTACACCTTC. Protein sequence: CASSLASLRGYTF.

This rearrangement joins TRBV4-1 to TRBJ1-5; the match to TRBD1 covers 10 bases. Per the germline V gene, CDR1 is MGHRA and CDR2 is YSYEKL. The CDR3 runs 16 residues. The junction had 8 bases not matched to a gene; V was cut back by 6 bases and J by 3 bases. The CDR3 nucleotides read TGCGCCAGCAGTCGACCGGGACAGGGGTCCAATCAGCCCCAGCATTTT. Its translation is CASSRPGQGSNQPQHF.